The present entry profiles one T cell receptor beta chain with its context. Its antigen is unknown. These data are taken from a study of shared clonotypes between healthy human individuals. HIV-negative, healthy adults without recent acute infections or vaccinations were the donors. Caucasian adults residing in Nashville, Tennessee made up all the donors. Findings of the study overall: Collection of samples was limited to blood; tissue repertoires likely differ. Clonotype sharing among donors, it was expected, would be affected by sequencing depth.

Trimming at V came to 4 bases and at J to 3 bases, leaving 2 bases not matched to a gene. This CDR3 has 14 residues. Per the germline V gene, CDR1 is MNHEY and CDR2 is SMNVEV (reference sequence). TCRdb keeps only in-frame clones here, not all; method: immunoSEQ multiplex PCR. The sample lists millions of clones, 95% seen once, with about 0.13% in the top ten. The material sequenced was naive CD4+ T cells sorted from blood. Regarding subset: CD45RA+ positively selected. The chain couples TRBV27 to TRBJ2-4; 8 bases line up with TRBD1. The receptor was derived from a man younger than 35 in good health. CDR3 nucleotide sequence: TGTGCCAGCAGTTCGGGACAGGACAAAAACATTCAGTACTTC. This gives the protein CASSSGQDKNIQYF.